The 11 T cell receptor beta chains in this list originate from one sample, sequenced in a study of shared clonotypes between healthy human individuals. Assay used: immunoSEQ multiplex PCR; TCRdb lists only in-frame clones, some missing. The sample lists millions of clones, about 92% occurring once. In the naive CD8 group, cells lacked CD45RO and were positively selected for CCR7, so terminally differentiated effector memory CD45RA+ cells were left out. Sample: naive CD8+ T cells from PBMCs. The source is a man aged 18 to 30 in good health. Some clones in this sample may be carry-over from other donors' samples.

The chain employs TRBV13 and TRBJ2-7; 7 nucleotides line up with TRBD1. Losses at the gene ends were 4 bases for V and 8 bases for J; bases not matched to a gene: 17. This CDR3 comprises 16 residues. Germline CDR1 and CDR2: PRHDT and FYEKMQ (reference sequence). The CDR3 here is CASSSPPVGGPLKQYF. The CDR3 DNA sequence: TGTGCCAGCAGCTCCCCCCCGGTAGGGGGCCCTTTGAAGCAGTACTTC. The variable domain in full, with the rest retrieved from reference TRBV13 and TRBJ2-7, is AAGVIQSPRHLIKEKRETATLKCYPIPRHDTVYWYQQGPGQDPQFLISFYEKMQSDKGSIPDRFSAQQFSDYHSELNMSSLELGDSALYFCASSSPPVGGPLKQYFGPGTRLTVT.

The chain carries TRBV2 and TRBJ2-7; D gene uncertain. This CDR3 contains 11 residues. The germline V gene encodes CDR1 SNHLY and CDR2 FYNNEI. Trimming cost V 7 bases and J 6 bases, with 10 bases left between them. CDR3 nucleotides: TGTGCCAGCAATCTCGGGTTCGAGCAGTACTTC. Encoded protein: CASNLGFEQYF.

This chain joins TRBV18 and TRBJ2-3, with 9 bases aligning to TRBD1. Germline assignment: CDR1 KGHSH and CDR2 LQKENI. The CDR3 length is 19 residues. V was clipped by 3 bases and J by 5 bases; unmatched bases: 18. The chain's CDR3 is CASSPETGTGKFLVDTQYF. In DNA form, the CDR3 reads TGTGCCAGCTCACCCGAAACCGGGACAGGGAAATTTTTAGTAGATACGCAGTATTTT. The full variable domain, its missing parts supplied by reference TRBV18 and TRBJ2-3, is NAGVMQNPRHLVRRRGQEARLRCSPMKGHSHVYWYRQLPEEGLKFMVYLQKENIIDESGMPKERFSAEFPKEGPSILRIQQVVRGDSAAYFCASSPETGTGKFLVDTQYFGPGTRLTVL.

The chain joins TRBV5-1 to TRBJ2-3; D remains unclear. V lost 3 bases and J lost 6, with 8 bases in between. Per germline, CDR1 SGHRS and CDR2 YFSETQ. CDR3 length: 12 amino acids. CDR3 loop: CASSWNRDTQYF. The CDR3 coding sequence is TGCGCCAGCAGCTGGAACCGGGATACGCAGTATTTT.

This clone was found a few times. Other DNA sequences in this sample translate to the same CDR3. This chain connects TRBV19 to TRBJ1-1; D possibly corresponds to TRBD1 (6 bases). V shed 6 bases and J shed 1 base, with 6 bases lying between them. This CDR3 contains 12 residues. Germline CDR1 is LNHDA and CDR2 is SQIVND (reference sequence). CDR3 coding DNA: TGTGCCAGTAGGACAGGGAACACTGAAGCTTTCTTT. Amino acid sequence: CASRTGNTEAFF.

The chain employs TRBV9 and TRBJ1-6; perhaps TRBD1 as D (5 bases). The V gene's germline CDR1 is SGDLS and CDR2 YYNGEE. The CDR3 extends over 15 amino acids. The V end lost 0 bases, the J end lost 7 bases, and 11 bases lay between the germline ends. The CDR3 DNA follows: TGTGCCAGCAGCGTAGAAGGGACTAGGAATTCACCCCTCCACTTT. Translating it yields CASSVEGTRNSPLHF.

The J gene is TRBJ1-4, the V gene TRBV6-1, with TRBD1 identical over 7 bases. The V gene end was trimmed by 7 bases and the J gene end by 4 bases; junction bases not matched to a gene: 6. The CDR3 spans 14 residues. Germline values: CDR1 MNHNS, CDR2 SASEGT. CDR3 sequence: CASTLRGYNEKLFF. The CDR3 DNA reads TGTGCCAGCACACTCAGGGGGTATAATGAAAAACTGTTTTTT.

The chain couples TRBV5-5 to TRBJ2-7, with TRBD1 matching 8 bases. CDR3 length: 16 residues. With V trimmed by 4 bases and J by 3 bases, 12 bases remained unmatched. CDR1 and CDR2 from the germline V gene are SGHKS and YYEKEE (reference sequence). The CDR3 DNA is TGTGCCAGCAGCGCCGTAGGGGACAGGTTAGGCTACGAGCAGTACTTC. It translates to CASSAVGDRLGYEQYF.

DNA for the CDR3: TGTGCCAGCAGATTGGGCAGGGGCGGGGCAGATACGCAGTATTTT. It is translated as CASRLGRGGADTQYF. The rearrangement joins TRBV27 to TRBJ2-3; the D gene could be TRBD1 or TRBD2 (6 bases each). Trimming took 6 bases from V and 4 from J, leaving 17 bases between them. The CDR3 is 15 residues long. From germline, CDR1 is MNHEY and CDR2 SMNVEV (reference sequence).

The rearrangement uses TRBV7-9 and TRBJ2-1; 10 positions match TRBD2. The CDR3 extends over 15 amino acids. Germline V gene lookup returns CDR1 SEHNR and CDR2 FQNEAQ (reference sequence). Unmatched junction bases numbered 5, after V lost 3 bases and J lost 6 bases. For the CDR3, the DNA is TGTGCCAGCAGCTTGGTGGGACTAGCGACCAATGAGCAGTTCTTC. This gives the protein CASSLVGLATNEQFF. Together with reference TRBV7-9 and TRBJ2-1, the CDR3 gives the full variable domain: DTGVSQNPRHKITKRGQNVTFRCDPISEHNRLYWYRQTLGQGPEFLTYFQNEAQLEKSRLLSDRFSAERPKGSFSTLEIQRTEQGDSAMYLCASSLVGLATNEQFFGPGTRLTVL.

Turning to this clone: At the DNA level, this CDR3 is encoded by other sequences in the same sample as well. CDR3 residues: CASSFPGSTEAFF. The CDR3 DNA reads as TGTGCCAGCAGCTTTCCGGGGAGCACTGAAGCTTTCTTT. The rearrangement links TRBV5-4 to TRBJ1-1; no firm D call. V lost 2 bases and J 4 bases, leaving 9 bases between the germline ends. The CDR3 is 13 amino acids. CDR1 SGHNT and CDR2 YYREEE come from the germline V gene (reference sequence).